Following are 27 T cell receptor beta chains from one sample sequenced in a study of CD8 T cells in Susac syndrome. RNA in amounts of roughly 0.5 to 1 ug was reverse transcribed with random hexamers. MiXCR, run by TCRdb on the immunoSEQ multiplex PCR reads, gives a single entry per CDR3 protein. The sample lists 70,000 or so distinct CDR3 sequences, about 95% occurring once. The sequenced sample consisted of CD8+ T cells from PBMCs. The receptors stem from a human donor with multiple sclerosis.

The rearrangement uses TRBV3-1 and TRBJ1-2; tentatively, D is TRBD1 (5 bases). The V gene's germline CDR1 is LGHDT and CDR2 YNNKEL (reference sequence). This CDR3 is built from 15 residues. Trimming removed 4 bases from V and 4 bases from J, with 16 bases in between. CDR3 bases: TGTGCCAGCAGCCGGCCCTCCTCGGGGGTCTATGGCTACACCTTC. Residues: CASSRPSSGVYGYTF.

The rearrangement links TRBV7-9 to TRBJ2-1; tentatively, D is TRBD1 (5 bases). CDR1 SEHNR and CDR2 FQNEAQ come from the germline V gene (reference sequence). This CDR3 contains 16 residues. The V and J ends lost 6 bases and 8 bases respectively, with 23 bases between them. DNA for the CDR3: TGTGCCAGCAGTAATAGGGTTAGCAGGGTTGGCGATGAGCAGTTCTTC. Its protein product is CASSNRVSRVGDEQFF.

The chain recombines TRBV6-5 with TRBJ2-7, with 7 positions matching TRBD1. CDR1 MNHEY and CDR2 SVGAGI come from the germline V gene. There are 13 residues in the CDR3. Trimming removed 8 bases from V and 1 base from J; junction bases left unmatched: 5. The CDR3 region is CASAPGQSYEQYF. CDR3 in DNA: TGTGCCAGCGCCCCGGGACAGTCCTACGAGCAGTACTTC.

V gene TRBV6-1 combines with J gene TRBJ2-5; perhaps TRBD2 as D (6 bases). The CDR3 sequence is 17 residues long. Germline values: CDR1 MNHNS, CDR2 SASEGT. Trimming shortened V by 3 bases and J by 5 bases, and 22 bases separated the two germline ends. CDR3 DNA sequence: TGTGCCAGCAGTGACGGCGCGGGGCCTTCAGGGCGGGAGACCCAGTACTTC. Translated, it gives CASSDGAGPSGRETQYF.

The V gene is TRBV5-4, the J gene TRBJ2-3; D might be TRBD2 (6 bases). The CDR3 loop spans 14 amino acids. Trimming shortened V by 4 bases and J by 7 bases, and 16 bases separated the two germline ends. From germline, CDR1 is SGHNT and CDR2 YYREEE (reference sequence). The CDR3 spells CASSHPRLEHTQYF. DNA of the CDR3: TGTGCCAGCAGCCACCCCAGACTAGAACATACGCAGTATTTT.

The CDR3 DNA sequence: TGTGCCAGCAGTTACCGGGACTCCTACGAGCAGTACTTC. Translated, it gives CASSYRDSYEQYF. V usage is TRBV6-2 or TRBV6-3 and J usage is TRBJ2-7; perhaps TRBD2 as D (5 bases). Germline assignment: CDR1 MNHEY and CDR2 SVGEGT. This CDR3 has 13 amino acids. V shed 2 bases and J shed 0 bases, with 5 bases lying between them.

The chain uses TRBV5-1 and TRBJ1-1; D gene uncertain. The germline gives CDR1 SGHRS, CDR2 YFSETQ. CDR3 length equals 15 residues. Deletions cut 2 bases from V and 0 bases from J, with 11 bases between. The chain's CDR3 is CASSLNREVNTEAFF. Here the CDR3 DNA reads TGCGCCAGCAGCTTAAACAGAGAAGTGAACACTGAAGCTTTCTTT.

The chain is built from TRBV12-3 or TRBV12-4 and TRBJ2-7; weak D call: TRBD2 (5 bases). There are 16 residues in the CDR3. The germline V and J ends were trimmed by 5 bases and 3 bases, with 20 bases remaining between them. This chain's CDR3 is CASSESVWGENYEQYF. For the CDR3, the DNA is TGTGCCAGCAGTGAATCCGTATGGGGAGAGAACTACGAGCAGTACTTC.

The CDR3 region has the DNA TGTGCCAGCAGCGACCTAGGGGATGAGCAGTTCTTC. It codes for CASSDLGDEQFF. The V and J genes are TRBV13 and TRBJ2-1, with a weak D call TRBD1 (5 bases). The CDR3 extends over 12 amino acids. Deletions cut 5 bases from V and 8 bases from J, with 10 bases between. Germline V gives CDR1 PRHDT, CDR2 FYEKMQ (reference sequence).

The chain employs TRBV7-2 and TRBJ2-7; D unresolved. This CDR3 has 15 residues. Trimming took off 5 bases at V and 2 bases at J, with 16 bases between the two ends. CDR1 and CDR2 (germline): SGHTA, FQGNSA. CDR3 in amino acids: CASSPRAAQAYEQYF. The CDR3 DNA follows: TGTGCCAGCAGCCCCCGGGCCGCCCAAGCCTACGAGCAGTACTTC.

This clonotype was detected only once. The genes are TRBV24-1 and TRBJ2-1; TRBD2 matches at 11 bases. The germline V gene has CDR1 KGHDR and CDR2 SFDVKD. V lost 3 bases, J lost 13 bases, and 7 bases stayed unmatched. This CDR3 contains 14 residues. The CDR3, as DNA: TGTGCCACCAGTGATCCGGGACTAGCGGTGGCTCAGTTCTTC. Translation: CATSDPGLAVAQFF.

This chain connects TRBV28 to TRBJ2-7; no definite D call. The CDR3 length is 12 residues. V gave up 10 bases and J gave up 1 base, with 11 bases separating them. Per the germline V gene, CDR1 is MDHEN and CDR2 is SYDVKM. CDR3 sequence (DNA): TGTGCCATCTCGGACGGATCCTACGAGCAGTACTTC. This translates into CAISDGSYEQYF.

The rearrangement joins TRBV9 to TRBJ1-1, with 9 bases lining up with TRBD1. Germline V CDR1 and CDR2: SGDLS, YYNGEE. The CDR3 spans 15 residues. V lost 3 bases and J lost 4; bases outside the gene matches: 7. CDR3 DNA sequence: TGTGCCAGCAGCGCTAACAGGGGGCTCAGCACTGAAGCTTTCTTT. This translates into CASSANRGLSTEAFF.

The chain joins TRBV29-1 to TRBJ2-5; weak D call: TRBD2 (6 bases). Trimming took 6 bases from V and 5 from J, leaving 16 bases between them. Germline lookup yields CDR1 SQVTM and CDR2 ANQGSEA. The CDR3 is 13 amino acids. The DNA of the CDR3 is TGCAGCGTCGAACCCGGGACTGGGGAGACCCAGTACTTC. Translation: CSVEPGTGETQYF. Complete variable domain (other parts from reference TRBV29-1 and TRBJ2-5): SAVISQKPSRDICQRGTSLTIQCQVDSQVTMMFWYRQQPGQSLTLIATANQGSEATYESGFVIDKFPISRPNLTFSTLTVSNMSPEDSSIYLCSVEPGTGETQYFGPGTRLLVL.

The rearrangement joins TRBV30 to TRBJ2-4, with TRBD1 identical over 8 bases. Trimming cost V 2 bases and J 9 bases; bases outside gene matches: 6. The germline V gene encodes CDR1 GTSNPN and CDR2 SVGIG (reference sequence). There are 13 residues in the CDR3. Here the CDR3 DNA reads TGTGCCTGGAGTATCGCAGGGGGCGTCATTCAGTACTTC. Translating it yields CAWSIAGGVIQYF.

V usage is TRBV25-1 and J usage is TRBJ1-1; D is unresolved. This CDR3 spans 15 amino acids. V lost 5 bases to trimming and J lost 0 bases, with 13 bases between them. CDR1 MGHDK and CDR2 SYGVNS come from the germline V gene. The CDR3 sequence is CASSPFGRMNTEAFF. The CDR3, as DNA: TGTGCCAGCAGTCCCTTCGGTAGGATGAACACTGAAGCTTTCTTT.

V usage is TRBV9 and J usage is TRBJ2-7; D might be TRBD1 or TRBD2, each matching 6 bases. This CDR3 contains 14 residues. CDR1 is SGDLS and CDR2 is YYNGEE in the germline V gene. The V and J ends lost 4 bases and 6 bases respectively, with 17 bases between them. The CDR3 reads CASSTTGAVAEQYF. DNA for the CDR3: TGTGCCAGCAGCACTACGGGGGCGGTGGCCGAGCAGTACTTC.

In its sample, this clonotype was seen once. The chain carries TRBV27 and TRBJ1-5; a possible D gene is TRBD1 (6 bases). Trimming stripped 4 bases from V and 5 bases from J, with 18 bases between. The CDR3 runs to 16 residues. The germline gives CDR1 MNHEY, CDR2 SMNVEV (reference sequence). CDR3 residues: CASSSLQGKEDQPQHF. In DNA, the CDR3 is TGTGCCAGCAGTTCCCTACAGGGTAAAGAGGATCAGCCCCAGCATTTT.

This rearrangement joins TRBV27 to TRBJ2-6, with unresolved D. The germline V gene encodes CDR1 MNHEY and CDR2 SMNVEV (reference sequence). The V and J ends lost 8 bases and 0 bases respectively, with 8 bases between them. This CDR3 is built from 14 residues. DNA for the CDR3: TGTGCCAGCGGTATCGGCTCTGGGGCCAACGTCCTGACTTTC. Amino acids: CASGIGSGANVLTF.

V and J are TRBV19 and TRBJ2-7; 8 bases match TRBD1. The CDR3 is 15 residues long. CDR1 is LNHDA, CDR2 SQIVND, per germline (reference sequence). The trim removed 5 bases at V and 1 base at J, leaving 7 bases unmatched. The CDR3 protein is CASSRPGQASYEQYF. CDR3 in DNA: TGTGCCAGTAGTCGGCCGGGACAGGCATCCTACGAGCAGTACTTC. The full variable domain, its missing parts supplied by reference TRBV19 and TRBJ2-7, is DGGITQSPKYLFRKEGQNVTLSCEQNLNHDAMYWYRQDPGQGLRLIYYSQIVNDFQKGDIAEGYSVSREKKESFPLTVTSAQKNPTAFYLCASSRPGQASYEQYFGPGTRLTVT.

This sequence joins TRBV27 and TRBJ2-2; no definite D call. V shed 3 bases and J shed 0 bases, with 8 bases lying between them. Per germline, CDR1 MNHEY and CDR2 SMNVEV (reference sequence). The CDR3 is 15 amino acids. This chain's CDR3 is CASSFGEPNTGELFF. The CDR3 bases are TGTGCCAGCAGTTTTGGAGAACCGAACACCGGGGAGCTGTTTTTT.

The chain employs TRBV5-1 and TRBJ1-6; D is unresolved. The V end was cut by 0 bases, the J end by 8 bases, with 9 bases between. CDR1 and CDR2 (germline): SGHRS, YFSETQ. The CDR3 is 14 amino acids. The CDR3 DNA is TGCGCCAGCAGCTTGGGAGGGCAAGATTCACCCCTCCACTTT. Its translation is CASSLGGQDSPLHF. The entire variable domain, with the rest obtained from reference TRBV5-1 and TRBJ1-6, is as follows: KAGVTQTPRYLIKTRGQQVTLSCSPISGHRSVSWYQQTPGQGLQFLFEYFSETQRNKGNFPGRFSGRQFSNSRSEMNVSTLELGDSALYLCASSLGGQDSPLHFGNGTRLTVT.

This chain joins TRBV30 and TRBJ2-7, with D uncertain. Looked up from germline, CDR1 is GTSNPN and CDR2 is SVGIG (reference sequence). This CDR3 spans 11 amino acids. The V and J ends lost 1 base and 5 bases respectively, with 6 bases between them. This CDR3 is CAWSGGNEQYF. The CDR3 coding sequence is TGTGCCTGGAGTGGCGGAAACGAGCAGTACTTC.

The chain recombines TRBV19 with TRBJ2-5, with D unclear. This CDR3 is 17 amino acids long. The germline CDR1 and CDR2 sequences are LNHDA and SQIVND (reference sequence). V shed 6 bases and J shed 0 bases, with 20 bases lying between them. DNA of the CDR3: TGTGCCAGTAGGCCACCAGGTCTTCCTTCGTACCAAGAGACCCAGTACTTC. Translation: CASRPPGLPSYQETQYF. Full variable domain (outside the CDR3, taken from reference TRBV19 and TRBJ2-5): DGGITQSPKYLFRKEGQNVTLSCEQNLNHDAMYWYRQDPGQGLRLIYYSQIVNDFQKGDIAEGYSVSREKKESFPLTVTSAQKNPTAFYLCASRPPGLPSYQETQYFGPGTRLLVL.

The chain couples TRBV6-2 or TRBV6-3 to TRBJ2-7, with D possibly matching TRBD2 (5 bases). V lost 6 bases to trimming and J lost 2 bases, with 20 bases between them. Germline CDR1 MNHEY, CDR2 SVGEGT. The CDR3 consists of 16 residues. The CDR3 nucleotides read TGTGCCAGCAGCGAAAGGCCGCAGGAGACTACCTACGAGCAGTACTTC. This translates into CASSERPQETTYEQYF.

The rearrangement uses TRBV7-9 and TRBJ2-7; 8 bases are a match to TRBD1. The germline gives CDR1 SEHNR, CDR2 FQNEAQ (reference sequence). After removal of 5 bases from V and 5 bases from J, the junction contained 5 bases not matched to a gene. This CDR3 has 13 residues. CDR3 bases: TGTGCCAGCAGCGGACAGGGTGGCCACGAGCAGTACTTC. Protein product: CASSGQGGHEQYF.

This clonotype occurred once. The CDR3 DNA follows: TGCAGCGTTGAAAAGGGGGGGACAGGCTACGAGCAGTACTTC. It encodes CSVEKGGTGYEQYF. This chain connects TRBV29-1 to TRBJ2-7, with D maybe TRBD1 (8 bases). The CDR3 spans 14 residues. Trimming pared 2 bases from V and 3 bases from J, leaving 14 bases between. Germline CDR1 is SQVTM and CDR2 is ANQGSEA.